The clone carrying this T cell receptor (beta chain) has only a few counts. TCRdb re-analysed the RT-PCR reads in MiXCR, keeping a single row per CDR3 protein. The table shows about 520,000 distinct CDR3 sequences, with roughly 9.8% occurring only once. V was clipped by 3 bases and J by 3 bases; unmatched bases: 2. The CDR3 length is 14 residues. In germline, CDR1 is LNHDA, CDR2 SQIVND (reference sequence). The data originate from a study of response to subunit inactivated influenza vaccine. This clonotype was sampled from a man aged 50-59 years who received an inactivated influenza vaccine. The specimen comprised PBMCs from blood, sampled 35 to 45 days after vaccination. The chain is built from TRBV19 and TRBJ2-1; 7 bases map to TRBD2. The CDR3 bases are TGTGCCAGTAGTATTGGCGGGGGCTACAATGAGCAGTTCTTC. Its protein product is CASSIGGGYNEQFF. Using reference TRBV19 and TRBJ2-1 for the parts outside the CDR3, the full variable domain is DGGITQSPKYLFRKEGQNVTLSCEQNLNHDAMYWYRQDPGQGLRLIYYSQIVNDFQKGDIAEGYSVSREKKESFPLTVTSAQKNPTAFYLCASSIGGGYNEQFFGPGTRLTVL.